The entry below describes one T cell receptor (beta chain). Its antigen is unidentified. For TCR beta, libraries came from quantitative 5'-RACE with molecular barcodes. TCRdb reprocessed the 5' RACE reads with MiXCR, giving one entry per CDR3 protein. In the table there are under 150,000 distinct CDR3 sequences, approximately 17% of which are singletons. The data originate from a study of CD8 T cells in ankylosing spondylitis. Study results and caveats: Clones tied to disease were said to be significantly enriched in matched ankylosing spondylitis synovial fluid. Ankylosing spondylitis blood seemed to carry a telltale TCR beta motif made of fewer than ten highly homologous variants. Certain motif variants had earlier appeared in reactive arthritis synovial fluid and blood.

J lost 7 bases, V lost 0 bases, and 6 bases had no gene match. CDR3 length equals 16 residues. Germline V gene sequence: CDR1 SGDLS, CDR2 YYNGEE. Sequenced: blood, either unsorted or a sorted T cell fraction (not recorded which). This TCR was sampled from a male donor with ankylosing spondylitis. The rearrangement links TRBV9 to TRBJ2-1; 11 bases agree with TRBD2. The CDR3 region has the DNA TGTGCCAGCAGCGTAGGACTAGCGGGATTGGTAAATGAGCAGTTCTTC. Translated: CASSVGLAGLVNEQFF.